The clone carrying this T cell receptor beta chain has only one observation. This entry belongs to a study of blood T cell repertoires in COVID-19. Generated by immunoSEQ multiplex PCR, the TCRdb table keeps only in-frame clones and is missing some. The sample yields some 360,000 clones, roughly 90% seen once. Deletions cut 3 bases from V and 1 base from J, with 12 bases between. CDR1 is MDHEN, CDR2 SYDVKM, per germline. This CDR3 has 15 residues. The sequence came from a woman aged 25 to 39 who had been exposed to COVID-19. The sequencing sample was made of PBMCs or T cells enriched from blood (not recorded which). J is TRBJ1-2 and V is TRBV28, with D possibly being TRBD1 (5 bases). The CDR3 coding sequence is TGTGCCAGCAGTTTGATCCAGGGCCTTAACTATGGCTACACCTTC. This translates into CASSLIQGLNYGYTF.